These T cell receptor beta chains were read from a single sample in a study of vaccination and CD4 T cells after COVID-19. Their antigens remain unidentified. In TCRdb, the PCR reads were re-called with MiXCR into one record per CDR3 protein. The sample lists about 13,000 distinct CDR3 sequences, around 52% occurring once. The specimen sequenced was CD4+ T cells from blood, cultured in vitro. The receptor set was obtained from a human donor who had recovered from COVID-19. The CDR3 runs from the conserved cysteine through the conserved F or W. A D gene is named only where the DNA matches it firmly. Clone size, where shown, is once, few, many, or a class for clones that have expanded.

size	D	J	length	V	DNA	CDR3
.	.	TRBJ2-6	18	TRBV11-1	TGTGCCAGCAGCCTCGGAGCGGCTCCAGACTCTGGGGCCAACGTCCTGACTTTC	CASSLGAAPDSGANVLTF
.	.	TRBJ2-3	16	TRBV21-1	TGTGCCAGCAGCAAAGTCGGGGAAGGGGGCACAGATACGCAGTATTTT	CASSKVGEGGTDTQYF
.	TRBD1	TRBJ2-7	18	TRBV5-1	TGCGCCAGCAGCTTGTTTCCCCCCGGGACAGGTTCGACCTACGAGCAGTACTTC	CASSLFPPGTGSTYEQYF
.	.	TRBJ2-1	16	TRBV6-5	TGTGCCAGCAGTTTTCGGGCTAGCTCGGGAAACAATGAGCAGTTCTTC	CASSFRASSGNNEQFF
.	.	TRBJ1-1	11	TRBV11-2	TGTGCCAGCAGGAAGGGGTCTGAAGCTTTCTTT	CASRKGSEAFF
.	.	TRBJ2-7	14	TRBV19	TGTGCCAGTAGTCCGAATCTGAACAGCTACGAGCAGTACTTC	CASSPNLNSYEQYF
.	TRBD2	TRBJ2-5	15	TRBV20-1	TGCAGTGCTAGAGGACTAGCGGAGCCACAAGAGACCCAGTACTTC	CSARGLAEPQETQYF
.	TRBD1	TRBJ2-1	17	TRBV10-3	TGTGCCATCAGTCCGACAGGGGGCCTAATCTCCTACAATGAGCAGTTCTTC	CAISPTGGLISYNEQFF
few	.	TRBJ2-5	15	TRBV11-2	TGTGCCAGCAGCTTAGTGTCAGGTGGGCAGGAGACCCAGTACTTC	CASSLVSGGQETQYF
.	TRBD1	TRBJ1-3	16	TRBV6-1	TGTGCCAGCAGCCAAAGGACAGGGGGAAGTGGAAACACCATATATTTT	CASSQRTGGSGNTIYF
few	.	TRBJ1-5	12	TRBV27	TGTGCCAGCAGTACCCGGGGTTCTCCCCAGCATTTT	CASSTRGSPQHF
.	TRBD2	TRBJ2-3	17	TRBV7-8	TGTGCCAGCAGCTTCACAGGTACGGCGGGAGGAGCAGATACGCAGTATTTT	CASSFTGTAGGADTQYF
few	TRBD2	TRBJ2-7	13	TRBV11-2	TGTGCCAGCAGCTTGGGACTAGCTGGCGAGCAGTACTTC	CASSLGLAGEQYF
.	.	TRBJ1-6	14	TRBV2	TGTGCCAGCAGTCCGGACGCGGGTTATTCACCCCTCCACTTT	CASSPDAGYSPLHF
once	TRBD1	TRBJ2-6	16	TRBV30	TGTGCCTGGAGAGGGACAGGGCGGCTTGGGGCCAACGTCCTGACTTTC	CAWRGTGRLGANVLTF
.	.	TRBJ1-5	15	TRBV24-1	TGTGCCACCAGTGATTCAGGGTCGGACAATCAGCCCCAGCATTTT	CATSDSGSDNQPQHF
once	TRBD1	TRBJ1-1	17	TRBV28	TGTGCCAGCAGTCCACGGACAGGATCGGCCTTGAACACTGAAGCTTTCTTT	CASSPRTGSALNTEAFF
.	TRBD2	TRBJ2-1	17	TRBV20-1	TGCAGTGCTATCCAGAGGAAAGGGACTAGCGGGTACAATGAGCAGTTCTTC	CSAIQRKGTSGYNEQFF
.	TRBD1	TRBJ1-2	14	TRBV6-1	TGTGCCAGCAGCCGCCAGGGGGGGGACTATGGCTACACCTTC	CASSRQGGDYGYTF
once	TRBD2	TRBJ2-5	15	TRBV6-1	TGTGCCAGCACTCTTGGACTAGCGGGAGGCGAGACCCAGTACTTC	CASTLGLAGGETQYF
.	.	TRBJ2-2	13	TRBV2	TGTGCCAGCAACCTTGGGGCGGGCGGGGAGCTGTTTTTT	CASNLGAGGELFF
medium-sized	TRBD1	TRBJ2-7	18	TRBV20-1	TGCAGTGCTCCTACCCTGGGACAGGGAGGGCCGAACTCCTACGAGCAGTACTTC	CSAPTLGQGGPNSYEQYF
.	.	TRBJ1-5	15	TRBV2	TGTGCCAGCAGTGCGAGAGGTCCTCAAAATCAGCCCCAGCATTTT	CASSARGPQNQPQHF
.	.	TRBJ2-6	16	TRBV6-5	TGTGCCAGCAGTTTTCGGGGGAGCTCTGGGGCCAACGTCCTGACTTTC	CASSFRGSSGANVLTF
.	.	TRBJ2-1	12	TRBV7-9	TGTGCCAGCAGGGGGACCGACAATGAGCAGTTCTTC	CASRGTDNEQFF
.	.	TRBJ1-1	15	TRBV7-3	TGTGCCAGCAGCTTAGTCGCGACAGAGAACACTGAAGCTTTCTTT	CASSLVATENTEAFF
once	TRBD1	TRBJ1-1	15	TRBV7-2	TGTGCCAGCACCCGGGACGGGACAGTTTACACTGAAGCTTTCTTT	CASTRDGTVYTEAFF
.	TRBD2	TRBJ2-1	15	TRBV20-1	TGCAGTGCTAGTTCCCCTAGCGGGATCAACAATGAGCAGTTCTTC	CSASSPSGINNEQFF
.	.	TRBJ2-1	17	TRBV6-2/TRBV6-3	TGTGCCAGCAGTTACTCTGGAACTCCAGACTCCTACAATGAGCAGTTCTTC	CASSYSGTPDSYNEQFF
.	TRBD1	TRBJ2-7	14	TRBV30	TGTGCCTGGCGCGGGACAGGGGGTACTCGGGAGCAGTACTTC	CAWRGTGGTREQYF
.	TRBD2	TRBJ2-3	15	TRBV11-2	TGTGCCAGCAGCAACTTCCGGGAGGGCCTCGATACGCAGTATTTT	CASSNFREGLDTQYF
.	TRBD2	TRBJ2-1	15	TRBV5-1	TGCGCCAGCAGCTTCTCTAGCGGCTCCTACAATGAGCAGTTCTTC	CASSFSSGSYNEQFF
.	.	TRBJ2-3	14	TRBV4-3	TGCGCCAGCAGCCAAGCACGGAGCACAGATACGCAGTATTTT	CASSQARSTDTQYF
.	.	TRBJ2-3	14	TRBV7-2	TGTGCCACCCTTAAGTCTCACCAGGCAGATACGCAGTATTTT	CATLKSHQADTQYF